This passage covers 14 T cell receptor beta chains from one sample sequenced in a study of blood T cells in healthy people across ages (dated by TCRdb to between 2015 and 2016). The library was prepared using 5' RACE. The data were produced on an Illumina HiSeq 2500. A second about 7 to 12 cycle PCR used a sample-barcoded 5' primer and a J-beta primer mix. TCRdb reworked the public reads: Q25 trimming with fastp, MiXCR clone assembly, productive beta chains retained. Identical CDR3 proteins give one entry, which carries the most common genes and DNA. The sample profile shows 1 million to 1.2 million distinct CDR3 sequences; 35% to 40% of them were found once. Jointly, the top ten make up less than 15% of the sample. The sample consisted of blood. The receptors originated from a man aged 18 to 30 in good health.

V usage is TRBV5-5 and J usage is TRBJ1-1; D ambiguous. The V and J ends lost 4 bases and 7 bases respectively, with 17 bases between them. CDR3 length: 14 amino acids. Germline CDR1 reads SGHKS; CDR2 reads YYEKEE (reference sequence). CDR3 in amino acids: CASSLRIGWGEAFF. CDR3 bases: TGTGCCAGCAGCCTTCGCATCGGATGGGGTGAAGCTTTCTTT.

This clonotype was observed a handful of times. This rearrangement joins TRBV28 to TRBJ1-2; a possible D gene is TRBD1 (5 bases). The CDR3 is made up of 17 amino acids. Germline V lookup: CDR1 MDHEN, CDR2 SYDVKM. V lost 3 bases and J lost 7, with 24 bases in between. The CDR3: CASSLPTPDAGVGGYTF. The CDR3 bases are TGTGCCAGCAGTTTGCCCACCCCGGACGCGGGGGTCGGTGGCTACACCTTC.

V gene TRBV7-2 combines with J gene TRBJ1-2, with 9 positions matching TRBD1. Germline CDR1 SGHTA, CDR2 FQGNSA. The CDR3 length is 15 residues. J was trimmed by 3 bases and V by 0 bases; bases with no gene match: 2. The CDR3 bases are TGTGCCAGCAGCTTAGCGGGACAGGGTTACTATGGCTACACCTTC. It codes for CASSLAGQGYYGYTF.

Notes on this clonotype: The junction departs from germline at one end; a sequencing error may be responsible. The chain joins TRBV20-1 to TRBJ1-1; no clear D. Germline values: CDR1 DFQATT, CDR2 SNEGSKA (reference sequence). The CDR3 contains 12 residues. CDR3 sequence reads: CSTRDENFEAFF. The CDR3 DNA reads TGCAGTACTAGAGATGAGAACTTTGAAGCTTTCTTT.

This clonotype was found a few times. V and J are TRBV7-2 and TRBJ1-4; no clear D gene. This CDR3 region has 14 residues. Germline V gene lookup returns CDR1 SGHTA and CDR2 FQGNSA. V gave up 5 bases and J gave up 6 bases, with 13 bases separating them. CDR3 sequence (DNA): TGTGCCAGCAGCCAAACCGGGAGTGATGAAAAACTGTTTTTT. As protein: CASSQTGSDEKLFF.

On this clonotype itself: This may be a read error: a much more frequent sequence differs by one nucleotide. The J gene is TRBJ2-5, the V gene TRBV9, with D possibly being TRBD1 (6 bases). Trimming cost V 3 bases and J 1 base, with 13 bases left between them. The CDR3 extends over 15 amino acids. Looked up from germline, CDR1 is SGDLS and CDR2 is YYNGEE. The CDR3 DNA sequence: TGTGCCAGCAGCGGGGACGGGACACCCCAAGAGACCCAGTACTTC. Its translation: CASSGDGTPQETQYF.

This sequence joins TRBV12-5 and TRBJ2-1; D is unresolved. Trimming pared 8 bases from V and 5 bases from J, leaving 16 bases between. The CDR3 contains 14 residues. CDR1 is LGHNT, CDR2 FRNRAP, per germline. This CDR3 reads CASLVEQADNEQFF. The CDR3 nucleotides read TGTGCTAGTCTTGTCGAGCAAGCCGACAATGAGCAGTTCTTC. Looking up the rest from reference TRBV12-5 and TRBJ2-1 gives the full variable domain: DARVTQTPRHKVTEMGQEVTMRCQPILGHNTVFWYRQTMMQGLELLAYFRNRAPLDDSGMPKDRFSAEMPDATLATLKIQPSEPRDSAVYFCASLVEQADNEQFFGPGTRLTVL.

The chain has TRBV12-3 or TRBV12-4 and TRBJ2-3; 11 positions agree with TRBD2. V trimming: 10 bases; J trimming: 2 bases; junction bases outside the gene matches: 5. The CDR3 is 14 residues long. The DNA of the CDR3 is TGTGCCATCCTGACTAGCGGGGCCACAGATACGCAGTATTTT. Translation gives CAILTSGATDTQYF.

There are a few counts of this clonotype. The chain has TRBV20-1 and TRBJ1-6; 7 bases align to TRBD1. Germline lookup yields CDR1 DFQATT and CDR2 SNEGSKA (reference sequence). CDR3 length equals 17 residues. The ends lost 1 base at V and 0 bases at J; junction bases unmatched: 6. Here the CDR3 reads CSARGDSGGSYNSPLHF. The CDR3 DNA reads TGCAGTGCTAGAGGGGACAGCGGGGGCTCCTATAATTCACCCCTCCACTTT.

This clonotype has only a few counts. The CDR3 DNA sequence: TGTGCCAGCAGTTACGGAAGGACTAGCGCCTACAATGAGCAGTTCTTC. It encodes CASSYGRTSAYNEQFF. This chain joins TRBV6-2 or TRBV6-3 and TRBJ2-1; 9 bases align to TRBD2. After removal of 2 bases from V and 2 bases from J, the junction contained 4 bases not matched to a gene. The germline gives CDR1 MNHEY, CDR2 SVGEGT. There are 16 residues in the CDR3.

This chain links TRBV4-2 with TRBJ2-5; 7 bases are a match to TRBD2. This CDR3 spans 15 amino acids. Germline CDR1 LGHNA, CDR2 YNFKEQ. The trim removed 0 bases at V and 2 bases at J, leaving 3 bases unmatched. In nucleotides, the CDR3 is TGTGCCAGCAGCCAAGACGCGGGGGTGCAAGAGACCCAGTACTTC. As protein: CASSQDAGVQETQYF.

The chain is built from TRBV10-3 and TRBJ2-5; 7 nucleotides agree with TRBD1. The CDR3 is 15 amino acids. The germline gives CDR1 ENHRY, CDR2 SYGVKD. V shed 5 bases, J shed 4 bases, and the junction held 10 bases outside the gene matches. The chain's CDR3 is CAISTSTGRGETQYF. The CDR3 region has the DNA TGTGCCATCAGTACATCGACAGGGCGAGGAGAGACCCAGTACTTC.

In its sample, this clonotype was seen a few times. This rearrangement joins TRBV4-2 to TRBJ1-2; weak D call: TRBD1 (6 bases). The CDR3 covers 15 residues. Germline-derived CDR1 and CDR2 are LGHNA and YNFKEQ. V dropped 3 bases and J dropped 0 bases, with 11 bases sitting between them. The DNA of the CDR3 is TGTGCCAGCAGCCAGTCGCAGGGGCCTAACTATGGCTACACCTTC. It codes for CASSQSQGPNYGYTF.

This chain connects TRBV5-6 to TRBJ2-1; TRBD1 is a possible D gene (6 bases). Trimming stripped 4 bases from V and 6 bases from J, with 17 bases between. This CDR3 contains 15 residues. The V gene's germline CDR1 is SGHDT and CDR2 YYEEEE. DNA of the CDR3: TGTGCCAGCAGCCCTTTGGACCAGGGGAGCAATGAGCAGTTCTTC. It codes for CASSPLDQGSNEQFF.